Below, 21 T cell receptor beta chains from the same sample are listed, as sequenced in a study of T cell clonotyping in hematopoietic cell transplantation. Some clones are missing from TCRdb's copy, which holds only in-frame ones; the method was immunoSEQ multiplex PCR. The profile shows roughly 6,100 clones, 32% of them singletons. The specimen was peripheral blood mononuclear cells, collected 30 days after allogeneic stem cell transplant. The source of these receptors is a female patient between 50 and 60 years old who had an allogeneic stem cell transplant from an unrelated donor, so the T cells may come from the graft donor. Some clones in this sample may be carry-over from other donors' samples.

The chain uses TRBV30 and TRBJ1-1; possible D gene TRBD1, 5 bases. Trimming removed 0 bases from V and 3 bases from J, with 11 bases in between. The CDR3 runs 14 residues. The germline V gene encodes CDR1 GTSNPN and CDR2 SVGIG (reference sequence). CDR3 DNA: TGTGCCTGGAGTGTACTAGGGGCCGACACTGAAGCTTTCTTT. It codes for CAWSVLGADTEAFF.

The V and J genes are TRBV30 and TRBJ2-1; D gene uncertain. Germline assignment: CDR1 GTSNPN and CDR2 SVGIG (reference sequence). The CDR3 has 12 residues. Trimming removed 4 bases at V and 2 bases at J, with 6 bases between. The CDR3 DNA sequence: TGTGCCTGGAAGGCAGCCTACAATGAGCAGTTCTTC. Its translation is CAWKAAYNEQFF.

The chain links TRBV28 to TRBJ1-5; D call uncertain. V gave up 8 bases and J gave up 2 bases, with 13 bases separating them. Germline CDR1 is MDHEN and CDR2 is SYDVKM. The CDR3 totals 14 residues. CDR3 region: CASLKRTGNQPQHF. CDR3 sequence (DNA): TGTGCCAGCCTTAAAAGGACCGGCAATCAGCCCCAGCATTTT.

V is TRBV25-1 and J is TRBJ2-2; possible D gene TRBD2, 5 bases. This CDR3 comprises 14 residues. Trimming took 6 bases from V and 3 from J, leaving 11 bases between them. Germline V lookup: CDR1 MGHDK, CDR2 SYGVNS. The CDR3 sequence: CASRGERDTGELFF. CDR3 bases: TGTGCCAGCAGAGGAGAGAGGGACACCGGGGAGCTGTTTTTT. The full variable domain, rest sourced from reference TRBV25-1 and TRBJ2-2, is EADIYQTPRYLVIGTGKKITLECSQTMGHDKMYWYQQDPGMELHLIHYSYGVNSTEKGDLSSESTVSRIRTEHFPLTLESARPSHTSQYLCASRGERDTGELFFGEGSRLTVL.

The chain carries TRBV5-1 and TRBJ2-1; TRBD2 matches 11 bases. The CDR3 extends over 12 amino acids. Germline lookup yields CDR1 SGHRS and CDR2 YFSETQ. The J segment lost 12 bases and the V segment lost 2 bases, leaving 1 base of the junction unmatched. CDR3 DNA: TGCGCCAGCAGCTTTAGCGGGAGGGTGCAGTTCTTC. Amino acids: CASSFSGRVQFF.

This clone was seen a few times. This chain uses TRBV6-6 with TRBJ1-2; the D gene is possibly TRBD1 (6 bases). With 6 bases removed from V and 3 bases from J, the gap between germline ends came to 17 bases. The CDR3 contains 15 residues. CDR1 MNHNY and CDR2 SVGAGI come from the germline V gene (reference sequence). CDR3 residues: CASSLGGYSDYGYTF. The DNA for the CDR3 is TGTGCCAGCAGCCTAGGGGGGTACAGCGACTATGGCTACACCTTC.

The chain employs TRBV30 and TRBJ1-5; D remains ambiguous. The CDR3 is 13 residues long. V was cut by 3 bases and J by 7 bases, with 13 bases left in between. Germline V lookup: CDR1 GTSNPN, CDR2 SVGIG (reference sequence). In nucleotides, the CDR3 is TGTGCCTGGAGCGCCGAGGGAGTACAGCCCCAGCATTTT. This encodes CAWSAEGVQPQHF.

This clone was seen a handful of times. The rearrangement uses TRBV30 and TRBJ1-2; D gene unclear. There are 14 residues in the CDR3. The germline gives CDR1 GTSNPN, CDR2 SVGIG (reference sequence). V lost 0 bases to trimming and J lost 1 base, with 9 bases between them. CDR3 loop: CAWSVLRINYGYTF. The CDR3, as DNA: TGTGCCTGGAGTGTACTCAGGATTAACTATGGCTACACCTTC.

This clone turned up a few times. The chain recombines TRBV29-1 with TRBJ1-1; D gene uncertain. V lost 6 bases and J 2 bases, leaving 10 bases between the germline ends. CDR1 and CDR2 from the germline V gene are SQVTM and ANQGSEA. There are 12 residues in the CDR3. For the CDR3, the DNA is TGCAGCGTGATTCCGGGCAACACTGAAGCTTTCTTT. This translates into CSVIPGNTEAFF. Combining the CDR3 with reference TRBV29-1 and TRBJ1-1 gives the whole variable domain SAVISQKPSRDICQRGTSLTIQCQVDSQVTMMFWYRQQPGQSLTLIATANQGSEATYESGFVIDKFPISRPNLTFSTLTVSNMSPEDSSIYLCSVIPGNTEAFFGQGTRLTVV.

Here the CDR3 DNA reads TGTGCCTTCATCCGGGACAGGGGCTACGAGCAGTACTTC. This translates into CAFIRDRGYEQYF. The rearrangement uses TRBV30 and TRBJ2-7; 10 bases agree with TRBD1. This CDR3 contains 13 residues. Germline V gene lookup returns CDR1 GTSNPN and CDR2 SVGIG (reference sequence). V was pared by 7 bases and J by 3 bases, with 6 bases of the junction left unmatched. The full variable domain, in which reference TRBV30 and TRBJ2-7 provide the parts outside the CDR3, is SQTIHQWPATLVQPVGSPLSLECTVEGTSNPNLYWYRQAAGRGLQLLFYSVGIGQISSEVPQNLSASRPQDRQFILSSKKLLLSDSGFYLCAFIRDRGYEQYFGPGTRLTVT.

This chain connects TRBV6-6 to TRBJ1-5, with TRBD1 matching over 10 bases. The CDR3 has 13 amino acids. Trimming removed 6 bases from V and 7 bases from J; junction bases left unmatched: 3. Germline assignment: CDR1 MNHNY and CDR2 SVGAGI (reference sequence). The CDR3: CASSGQGDQPQHF. Written as DNA, the CDR3 is TGTGCCAGCAGCGGACAGGGGGACCAGCCCCAGCATTTT.

In its sample, this clone was seen a few times. The gene calls are TRBV14 and TRBJ1-2; a possible D gene is TRBD1 (6 bases). Germline CDR1 reads SGHDN; CDR2 reads FVKESK. Trimming removed 1 base at V and 6 bases at J, with 12 bases between. This CDR3 comprises 14 residues. DNA for the CDR3: TGTGCCAGCAGCCAAGTTGCAGGGGCGGATGGCTACACCTTC. Its translation is CASSQVAGADGYTF.

This clone was seen a few times. This chain joins TRBV29-1 and TRBJ1-2, with 7 bases matching TRBD1. The CDR3 consists of 13 residues. The V gene's germline CDR1 is SQVTM and CDR2 ANQGSEA. The ends lost 3 bases at V and 8 bases at J; junction bases unmatched: 9. The chain's CDR3 is CSVETGFSSGYTF. The DNA of the CDR3 is TGCAGCGTTGAGACAGGGTTCTCCTCCGGCTACACCTTC.

This clone was detected only a few times. This rearrangement joins TRBV30 to TRBJ1-4; no firm D call. The length of the CDR3 is 13 residues. From germline, CDR1 is GTSNPN and CDR2 SVGIG (reference sequence). Trimming stripped 2 bases from V and 2 bases from J, with 6 bases between. The CDR3 sequence: CAWSWQTNEKLFF. CDR3 DNA sequence: TGTGCCTGGAGTTGGCAGACTAATGAAAAACTGTTTTTT.

This clone was observed a few times. V is TRBV25-1 and J is TRBJ2-7; D is possibly TRBD2 (6 bases). Trimming pared 4 bases from V and 2 bases from J, leaving 15 bases between. This CDR3 contains 15 residues. CDR1 and CDR2 from the germline V gene are MGHDK and SYGVNS. The CDR3, as DNA: TGTGCCAGCAGTGGAACCGGGACTGGACCCTACGAGCAGTACTTC. Translated: CASSGTGTGPYEQYF.

This clone has a handful of counts. V and J are TRBV4-3 and TRBJ1-1; D might be TRBD1 (6 bases). The CDR3 extends over 13 amino acids. Germline V gene sequence: CDR1 LGHNA, CDR2 YSLEER. V was clipped by 0 bases and J by 14 bases, with 16 bases between them. CDR3 sequence (DNA): TGCGCCAGCAGCCAAGACCCCGAGAACAGGGAATTCTTT. Translated, it gives CASSQDPENREFF.

In nucleotides, the CDR3 is TGTGCCTGGAGTGGAGGGAGCGGAGGTCAGCCCCAGCATTTT. Amino acids: CAWSGGSGGQPQHF. V and J are TRBV30 and TRBJ1-5, with no clear D. The germline gives CDR1 GTSNPN, CDR2 SVGIG (reference sequence). V was pared by 1 base and J by 6 bases, with 13 bases between. The CDR3 is 14 amino acids.

This clone was counted a few times. The rearrangement uses TRBV4-1 and TRBJ1-5; D call uncertain. The V end lost 4 bases, the J end lost 2 bases, and 6 bases lay between the germline ends. The CDR3 runs to 13 residues. Germline lookup yields CDR1 MGHRA and CDR2 YSYEKL. The CDR3 reads CASSPGRNQPQHF. The CDR3 nucleotides are TGCGCCAGCAGCCCGGGCCGCAATCAGCCCCAGCATTTT.

The chain couples TRBV30 to TRBJ1-1; no clear D gene. Germline V gene data show CDR1 as GTSNPN and CDR2 as SVGIG (reference sequence). Deletions cut 1 base from V and 3 bases from J, with 0 bases between. This CDR3 is 10 amino acids long. CDR3 loop: CAWSDTEAFF. CDR3 coding DNA: TGTGCCTGGAGTGACACTGAAGCTTTCTTT.

By share of the sample, this clone is medium-sized. V is TRBV4-1 and J is TRBJ2-6; D is ambiguous. Germline V gene data show CDR1 as MGHRA and CDR2 as YSYEKL. This CDR3 is built from 16 residues. Trimming shortened V by 4 bases and J by 0 bases, and 10 bases separated the two germline ends. CDR3 DNA sequence: TGCGCCAGCAGCCGAGGAGACGGCTCTGGGGCCAACGTCCTGACTTTC. Protein: CASSRGDGSGANVLTF.

By sample fraction, this clone is medium-sized (0.01 to 0.1%). The chain carries TRBV6-5 and TRBJ2-7; 8 nucleotides agree with TRBD1. In germline, CDR1 is MNHEY, CDR2 SVGAGI. The CDR3 has 14 amino acids. Losses at the gene ends were 4 bases for V and 8 bases for J; bases not matched to a gene: 10. This chain's CDR3 is CASSLQGAYSKQYF. CDR3 bases: TGTGCCAGCAGTTTGCAGGGGGCTTACTCCAAGCAGTACTTC.